A selection of T cell receptor beta chains follows, all from one sample in a study of STAT5B mutations in CD4+ large granular lymphocyte leukemia. Profiled with immunoSEQ multiplex PCR; TCRdb holds only in-frame clones, not every one. The sample lists 30,000 to 40,000 clones; roughly 87% were seen once. The sample comprised CD4+ T cells from blood buffy coats. These receptors came from a human donor in good health. Both conserved end residues are part of each CDR3. D genes are given only for firm matches. Clone size appears in some rows only: once, few, many, or a class for an expanded clone.

clone_size	v_call	d_call	cdr3_length	j_call	cdr3_aa	cdr3_nt
.	TRBV28	.	12	TRBJ2-7	CASLGRAYEQYF	TGTGCCAGCTTAGGCAGGGCCTACGAGCAGTACTTC
.	TRBV6-5	.	14	TRBJ2-5	CASSLRGQGETQYF	TGTGCCAGCAGTCTCAGAGGGCAAGGAGAGACCCAGTACTTC
.	TRBV7-9	.	13	TRBJ2-7	CASSVDTTYEQYF	TGTGCCAGCAGCGTCGACACGACCTACGAGCAGTACTTC
.	TRBV5-6	.	15	TRBJ1-4	CASSPPGDKDEKLFF	TGTGCCAGCAGCCCCCCGGGGGATAAGGATGAAAAACTGTTTTTT
.	TRBV6-6	.	14	TRBJ1-6	CASRVGGEYSPLHF	TGTGCCAGCAGGGTTGGAGGCGAGTATTCACCCCTCCACTTT
.	TRBV5-4	.	17	TRBJ2-7	CASSLGRGGDSSYEQYF	TGTGCCAGCAGCTTGGGCAGGGGAGGGGATAGCTCCTACGAGCAGTACTTC
.	TRBV10-3	.	14	TRBJ1-1	CATSRDISNTEAFF	TGTGCCACTAGCCGGGACATCTCGAACACTGAAGCTTTCTTT
.	TRBV28	.	12	TRBJ1-1	CASSPLGRGAFF	TGTGCCAGCAGTCCGTTGGGTCGGGGAGCTTTCTTT
.	TRBV5-4	TRBD1	14	TRBJ1-2	CASSPLSGGNGYTF	TGTGCCAGCAGCCCCCTTTCAGGGGGTAATGGCTACACCTTC
.	TRBV15	.	15	TRBJ1-2	CATSRDLDGIYGYTF	TGTGCCACCAGCAGAGATCTTGACGGGATCTATGGCTACACCTTC
.	TRBV5-5	TRBD1	14	TRBJ1-1	CASSLPGTAIKAFF	TGTGCCAGCAGCCTGCCCGGGACAGCCATAAAAGCTTTCTTT
.	TRBV2	TRBD1	14	TRBJ1-1	CASSVQGANTEAFF	TGTGCCAGCAGTGTCCAGGGGGCGAACACTGAAGCTTTCTTT
once	TRBV14	.	15	TRBJ1-1	CASSLRPGGNTEAFF	TGTGCCAGCAGCCTCAGGCCGGGAGGGAACACTGAAGCTTTCTTT
.	TRBV11-2	.	17	TRBJ1-1	CASSTAEARALNTEAFF	TGTGCCAGCAGCACGGCGGAAGCGAGGGCCCTGAACACTGAAGCTTTCTTT
.	TRBV20-1	.	10	TRBJ1-2	CSALTAGYTF	TGCAGTGCCCTGACGGCTGGCTACACCTTC
.	TRBV15	.	15	TRBJ1-1	CATSNTAGMNTEAFF	TGTGCCACCAGCAACACAGCAGGAATGAACACTGAAGCTTTCTTT
.	TRBV5-1	TRBD1	14	TRBJ1-4	CASSSATGSEKLFF	TGCGCCAGCAGCTCCGCGACAGGGTCTGAAAAACTGTTTTTT
.	TRBV11-2	.	14	TRBJ1-4	CASSLEWTSEKLFF	TGTGCCAGCAGCTTAGAGTGGACGTCCGAAAAACTGTTTTTT
once	TRBV28	.	15	TRBJ1-3	CASSLGDNSGNTIYF	TGTGCCAGCAGTTTAGGGGACAACTCTGGAAACACCATATATTTT
.	TRBV18	.	13	TRBJ2-3	CASSAGRTDTQYF	TGTGCCAGCTCAGCGGGGCGCACAGATACGCAGTATTTT
.	TRBV29-1	TRBD2	14	TRBJ2-1	CSVIAGVLYNEQFF	TGCAGCGTTATAGCGGGAGTCCTTTACAATGAGCAGTTCTTC
once	TRBV27	.	17	TRBJ1-4	CASSLYPPAYGDEKLFF	TGTGCCAGCAGTTTATATCCGCCGGCCTACGGAGATGAAAAACTGTTTTTT
.	TRBV10-1	TRBD2	14	TRBJ2-5	CASRGHPGRETQYF	TGCGCCAGCCGCGGACACCCCGGGAGGGAGACCCAGTACTTC
.	TRBV7-6	.	14	TRBJ1-1	CASSPNILGTEAFF	TGTGCCAGCAGCCCGAATATCCTGGGGACTGAAGCTTTCTTT
.	TRBV7-8	TRBD1	17	TRBJ2-7	CASSLAQQGKGTYEQYF	TGTGCCAGCAGCTTAGCCCAACAGGGGAAAGGGACCTACGAGCAGTACTTC
.	TRBV28	.	11	TRBJ1-5	CASSSVEPQHF	TGTGCCAGCAGTTCGGTTGAGCCCCAGCATTTT
few	TRBV6-1	.	15	TRBJ2-3	CASSELWDGADTQYF	TGTGCCAGCAGTGAACTGTGGGATGGCGCAGATACGCAGTATTTT
.	TRBV19	TRBD2	15	TRBJ2-1	CASSIVAGGWNEQFF	TGTGCCAGTAGTATAGTAGCGGGAGGGTGGAATGAGCAGTTCTTC
.	TRBV28	TRBD1	15	TRBJ2-3	CASSDRDLGTDTQYF	TGTGCCAGCAGCGACAGGGACCTTGGGACAGATACGCAGTATTTT
once	TRBV5-6	TRBD1	15	TRBJ2-5	CASSLGQGSAETQYF	TGTGCCAGCAGCTTGGGACAGGGGTCCGCGGAGACCCAGTACTTC
.	TRBV27	TRBD2	14	TRBJ2-7	CASSLERGTYEQYF	TGTGCCAGCAGTCTAGAGCGGGGTACCTACGAGCAGTACTTC
.	TRBV5-1	.	15	TRBJ2-2	CASSLAETSVGELFF	TGCGCCAGCAGCTTGGCAGAGACTAGTGTCGGGGAGCTGTTTTTT